The 12 T cell receptor beta chains below come from one sample, sequenced in a study of T cells in women clearing cervical HPV infection. The repertoire was sequenced with immunoSEQ multiplex PCR; TCRdb's copy has only in-frame clones and lacks some. This listing includes some 24,000 clones. The sample taken for sequencing was blood buffy coat. The origin of the receptors is a woman between 18 and 75 years old with a cervical HPV16 infection that either progressed to CIN3+ or cleared (not recorded which).

For this clone: The DNA ends 3 residues before the CDR3 does, and the rest of the CDR3 is filled in from the germline J gene. The gene calls are TRBV2 and TRBJ2-7, with 10 positions matching TRBD2. Germline lookup yields CDR1 SNHLY and CDR2 FYNNEI. CDR3 size: 17 residues. The J segment lost 0 bases and the V segment lost 2 bases, leaving 7 bases of the junction unmatched. CDR3: CASSESGLADYSYEQYF. CDR3 DNA (partial): TGTGCCAGCAGTGAATCTGGACTAGCGGACTACTCCTACGAG. Together with reference TRBV2 and TRBJ2-7, the CDR3 gives the full variable domain: EPEVTQTPSHQVTQMGQEVILRCVPISNHLYFYWYRQILGQKVEFLVSFYNNEISEKSEIFDDQFSVERPDGSNFTLKIRSTKLEDSAMYFCASSESGLADYSYEQYFGPGTRLTVT.

With respect to this clone: The CDR3 goes on 3 residues after the read ends, and that part is filled in from the germline J gene. The chain couples TRBV7-2 to TRBJ2-1; 8 bases fit TRBD2. Losses at the gene ends were 3 bases for V and 0 bases for J; bases not matched to a gene: 1. CDR3 length: 15 amino acids. Germline-derived CDR1 and CDR2 are SGHTA and FQGNSA. The CDR3 sequence: CASSFSGNSYNEQFF. The sequenced part of the CDR3 DNA is TGTGCCAGCAGCTTTAGCGGGAACTCCTACAATGAG.

To note about this clone: The read ends 3 residues early relative to the CDR3; the germline J gene fills the gap. This sequence joins TRBV5-1 and TRBJ1-4; the D is unclear. This CDR3 spans 15 amino acids. Germline V lookup: CDR1 SGHRS, CDR2 YFSETQ. Trimming left V 4 bases short and J 2 bases short, with 12 bases between. CDR3 protein: CASSPQRATNEKLFF. The part of the CDR3 DNA that was read is TGCGCCAGCAGCCCGCAGAGGGCGACTAATGAAAAA.

Remarks on this clone: The read ends 3 residues shy of where the CDR3 ends; the end is completed using the germline J gene. The rearrangement uses TRBV6-4 and TRBJ1-5; TRBD1 matches at 10 bases. The V and J ends lost 7 bases and 7 bases, in that order; junction bases with no gene match: 7. The germline CDR1 and CDR2 sequences are MRHNA and SNTAGT. The CDR3 has 14 residues. The sequenced CDR3 bases are TGTGCCAGCATTCCGGGACAGGGGCCCCAGCCC. It codes for CASIPGQGPQP. The CDR3 as a whole reads CASIPGQGPQPQHF.

Concerning this clone itself: Read coverage stops 3 residues before the CDR3 terminus; the germline J gene supplies the remainder. The genes are TRBV20-1 and TRBJ2-1; 8 positions agree with TRBD1. This CDR3 region has 14 residues. Germline V gene data show CDR1 as DFQATT and CDR2 as SNEGSKA (reference sequence). Trimming at V came to 4 bases and at J to 8 bases, leaving 10 bases not matched to a gene. CDR3 DNA (partial): TGCAGTGCTAACCCCCAGGGGGCGTTTCATGAG. It translates to CSANPQGAFHE. The full-length CDR3 reads as CSANPQGAFHEQFF.

On this clone: The DNA ends 3 residues before the CDR3 does, and the rest of the CDR3 is filled in from the germline J gene. The J gene is TRBJ1-1, the V gene TRBV19; possibly TRBD1 for D (5 bases). Germline V gene data show CDR1 as LNHDA and CDR2 as SQIVND (reference sequence). The CDR3 contains 13 residues. The sequenced CDR3 bases are TGTGCCAGTAGTATAGATCCTAGGGGAAAA. Translated: CASSIDPRGK. The CDR3 as a whole reads CASSIDPRGKAFF.

A note on this clone: The CDR3 is cut off 3 residues early in the read; its end comes from the germline J gene. The V gene is TRBV18, the J gene TRBJ1-2; D unclear. The CDR3 sequence is 15 residues long. Germline CDR1 reads KGHSH; CDR2 reads LQKENI. CDR3 DNA (partial): TGTGCCAGCTCACCAAGAAGTTCGCGAAGCTACGAC. It translates to CASSPRSSRSYD. In full, the CDR3 is CASSPRSSRSYDYTF.

In the case of this clone: The read is 3 residues too short to cover the CDR3 end, so that end is filled in from the germline J gene. The gene calls are TRBV7-9 and TRBJ1-6; D ambiguous. Germline V gene sequence: CDR1 SEHNR, CDR2 FQNEAQ (reference sequence). V gave up 5 bases and J gave up 9 bases, with 5 bases separating them. This CDR3 has 11 residues. Partial CDR3 DNA: TGTGCCAGCAGCACTGGTTCACCC. Its translation is CASSTGSP. The entire CDR3 is CASSTGSPLHF.

On this clone itself: The read halts 3 residues ahead of the CDR3 end, with the missing end drawn from the germline J gene. The rearrangement uses TRBV28 and TRBJ2-2, with D uncertain. This CDR3 contains 16 residues. The germline CDR1 and CDR2 sequences are MDHEN and SYDVKM. Trimming left V 5 bases short and J 2 bases short, with 15 bases between. The CDR3 sequence is CASSPPFEVNTGELFF. CDR3 DNA, as far as it was read: TGTGCCAGCAGTCCTCCCTTCGAGGTCAACACCGGGGAG.

As to this clone: The CDR3 end is not reached by the read, which stops 3 residues before it; the germline J gene fills it in. V usage is TRBV2 and J usage is TRBJ2-1, with 7 bases matching TRBD1. The J segment lost 8 bases and the V segment lost 11 bases, leaving 9 bases of the junction unmatched. The CDR3 contains 12 residues. CDR1 is SNHLY, CDR2 FYNNEI, per germline. CDR3 amino acids: CAGSGGSHEQFF. The CDR3 DNA, read in part, is TGTGCCGGCTCAGGGGGTTCACATGAG.

Remarks on this clone: The CDR3 end is not reached by the read, which stops 3 residues before it; the germline J gene fills it in. This rearrangement joins TRBV29-1 to TRBJ1-2, with unresolved D. The CDR3 consists of 10 residues. From germline, CDR1 is SQVTM and CDR2 ANQGSEA. The sequenced CDR3 bases are TGCAGCGGCTTCCTAGATGAC. Protein product: CSGFLDD. The full CDR3 protein reads CSGFLDDYTF.

A word on this clone: The CDR3 goes on 3 residues after the read ends, and that part is filled in from the germline J gene. J is TRBJ2-7 and V is TRBV5-1, with D unclear. The germline CDR1 and CDR2 sequences are SGHRS and YFSETQ. This CDR3 has 13 amino acids. V was shortened by 2 bases and J by 2 bases, with 8 bases between the two germline ends. CDR3 DNA (partial): TGCGCCAGCAGCTTACTACAAACCTACGAG. It specifies CASSLLQTYE. The full CDR3 sequence reads CASSLLQTYEQYF.